A selection of T cell receptor beta chains follows, all from one sample in a study of OX40 agonist ivuxolimab in advanced cancers. Sequenced by immunoSEQ multiplex PCR; TCRdb stores in-frame clones only, minus some. The data hold tens of thousands of clones, with 65% to 90% observed a single time. The material sequenced was CD4+ or CD8+ T cells sorted from blood, taken in a trial of the OX40 agonist ivuxolimab. The receptors derive from an adult with an advanced solid tumor such as melanoma, head and neck, liver or kidney cancer. The CDR3 runs from the conserved cysteine through the conserved F or W. The D gene is left open where the match is weak. Clone size, where shown, is once, few, many, or a class for clones that have expanded.

TRBV2	TRBJ2-5	.	.	CASRKQWDRETQYF	TGTGCCAGCAGGAAACAATGGGATCGAGAGACCCAGTACTTC
TRBV9	TRBJ2-7	.	.	CASSVKSGTEQYF	TGTGCCAGCAGCGTTAAGTCTGGAACCGAGCAGTACTTC
TRBV20-1	TRBJ2-7	.	.	CSGGFYYEQYF	TGCAGTGGGGGGTTTTACTACGAGCAGTACTTC
TRBV15	TRBJ1-2	.	.	CATSRDRSNYGYTF	TGTGCCACCAGCAGAGATCGTAGTAACTATGGCTACACCTTC
TRBV7-8	TRBJ1-2	.	once	CASSQNSRPDNYGYTF	TGTGCCAGCAGCCAAAATTCCCGTCCGGACAACTATGGCTACACCTTC
TRBV19	TRBJ1-2	.	.	CASSYRGQNYGYTF	TGTGCCAGTAGTTACCGCGGACAGAACTATGGCTACACCTTC
TRBV18	TRBJ1-3	TRBD1	.	CASTTGERGNTIYF	TGTGCCAGCACGACAGGGGAACGTGGAAACACCATATATTTT
TRBV2	TRBJ2-7	TRBD2	.	CASSPGLAPGYEQYF	TGTGCCAGCAGCCCGGGACTAGCGCCCGGCTACGAGCAGTACTTC
TRBV7-9	TRBJ2-7	.	.	CASSLWAGPQSYEQYF	TGTGCCAGCAGCTTATGGGCCGGGCCGCAATCCTACGAGCAGTACTTC
TRBV11-2	TRBJ2-3	TRBD2	.	CASSLAIRGEIPDTQYF	TGTGCCAGCAGCTTAGCCATTCGGGGGGAGATCCCAGATACGCAGTATTTT
TRBV28	TRBJ2-3	.	.	CASSPTAMTELTDTQYF	TGTGCCAGCAGTCCTACCGCGATGACAGAGCTCACAGATACGCAGTATTTT
TRBV5-4	TRBJ2-3	TRBD2	.	CASSLHPSGGVSDTQYF	TGTGCCAGCAGCTTGCACCCTAGCGGGGGGGTGTCAGATACGCAGTATTTT
TRBV28	TRBJ2-1	.	.	CASSPQGYYNEQFF	TGTGCCAGCAGTCCCCAGGGATACTACAATGAGCAGTTCTTC
TRBV4-1	TRBJ1-4	TRBD1	.	CASSQGQGSDEKLFF	TGCGCCAGCAGCCAGGGACAGGGGAGCGATGAAAAACTGTTTTTT
TRBV7-9	TRBJ2-1	.	.	CASRNTTGGPTVF	TGTGCCAGCAGAAACACGACGGGGGGCCCAACGGTCTTC
TRBV5-4	TRBJ2-1	TRBD2	.	CASSPRWTSGSLNEQFF	TGTGCCAGCAGCCCCCGATGGACTAGCGGGAGCCTTAATGAGCAGTTCTTC
TRBV28	TRBJ2-5	.	.	CASSSELANYQETQYF	TGTGCCAGCAGTTCCGAACTGGCAAACTACCAAGAGACCCAGTACTTC
TRBV6-5	TRBJ1-1	.	.	CASSYSMQAENTEAFF	TGTGCCAGCAGTTACTCGATGCAGGCCGAGAACACTGAAGCTTTCTTT